These T cell receptor beta chains were read from a single sample in a study of spatial heterogeneity in lung cancer. MiXCR, run by TCRdb on the 5' RACE reads, gives a single entry per CDR3 protein. The sample records 40,000 to 45,000 distinct CDR3 sequences, around 13% being singletons. The sequencing used PBMCs, collected at surgery. These TCRs come from a male donor with early-stage non-small cell lung cancer. Each CDR3 is given with its conserved first and last residue. A D gene is named only where the DNA matches it firmly. For some rows the clone size is stated as once, few or many, or as a class when expanded; others skip it.

many,TRBJ2-5,TRBD2,TRBV2,CASSEGLAGEKRTQYF,TGTGCCAGCAGTGAAGGACTAGCGGGAGAAAAGAGGACCCAGTACTTC
.,TRBJ2-7,.,TRBV7-9,CASTPIRRAYEQYF,TGTGCCAGCACTCCCATCCGCAGGGCCTACGAGCAGTACTTC
.,TRBJ2-7,.,TRBV25-1,CASSDPTGPPYEQYF,TGTGCCAGCAGTGACCCTACAGGTCCACCCTACGAGCAGTACTTC
few,TRBJ2-1,TRBD2,TRBV10-3,CAAGTSGIDEQFF,TGTGCCGCGGGGACTAGCGGGATCGATGAGCAGTTCTTC
.,TRBJ2-5,TRBD2,TRBV7-2,CASSSLLAGGRETQYF,TGTGCCAGCAGCTCACTACTAGCGGGGGGGCGAGAGACCCAGTACTTC
many,TRBJ2-5,.,TRBV4-2,CASSPEGPTPETQYF,TGTGCCAGCAGCCCTGAGGGACCGACCCCAGAGACCCAGTACTTC
.,TRBJ2-2,TRBD2,TRBV7-3,CASSLAGVRTGELFF,TGTGCCAGCAGCTTAGCGGGAGTAAGGACCGGGGAGCTGTTTTTT
few,TRBJ2-7,.,TRBV27,CASSFGGQPYYEQYF,TGTGCCAGCAGTTTCGGGGGACAGCCATACTACGAGCAGTACTTC
many,TRBJ2-1,TRBD2,TRBV4-1,CASSHETGTILIKYEQFF,TGCGCCAGCAGCCATGAAACCGGGACTATTTTAATAAAATATGAGCAGTTCTTC
.,TRBJ2-2,TRBD2,TRBV4-1,CASSPKYTGTSGTNTGELFF,TGCGCCAGCAGCCCAAAGTATACCGGGACTAGCGGGACTAACACCGGGGAGCTGTTTTTT
few,TRBJ2-1,.,TRBV15,CATSRDQGYEQFF,TGTGCCACCAGCAGAGATCAGGGTTATGAGCAGTTCTTC
.,TRBJ2-3,TRBD2,TRBV11-2,CASSHELAGFTDTQYF,TGTGCCAGCAGCCACGAACTAGCGGGCTTCACAGATACGCAGTATTTT